This T cell receptor (beta chain) comes out of a study of T cells in Graves' hyperthyroidism and ophthalmopathy. This CDR3 is built from 14 residues. Trimming shortened V by 3 bases and J by 1 base, and 9 bases separated the two germline ends. Amplified TCR beta CDR3 regions derived from RNA transcripts. HTBI primers were employed in a first-round RT-PCR of the TCR CDR3. In TCRdb, the multiplex PCR reads were re-called with MiXCR into one record per CDR3 protein. The repertoire has around 580,000 distinct CDR3 sequences, approximately 16% of them found once; the top ten carry under 20%. The table lists this clonotype with a few counts.

The TCR was taken from a woman under 30 with Graves' hyperthyroidism. This chain uses TRBV12-3 or TRBV12-4 with TRBJ2-5; possibly TRBD2 for D (6 bases). Sequenced: blood. CDR3 loop: CASSFLAVQETQYF. CDR3 DNA sequence: TGTGCCAGCAGTTTTTTAGCGGTCCAAGAGACCCAGTACTTC.